Each of the 5 T cell receptor beta chains below was sequenced from the same sample in a study of a mutant IDH1 vaccine in newly diagnosed glioma. Time point denoted: baseline, week 1 (first vaccination visit). Noted treatment: pre-vaccination baseline after standard-of-care therapy. Profiling relied on immunoSEQ multiplex PCR, and the TCRdb table lists in-frame clones only, not all of them. In the table there are about 100,000 clones, around 80% of which are singletons. Sequenced here: PBMCs, sampled from a glioma patient treated with radiotherapy, temozolomide or both. The receptors here all came from a man aged 40-49 years with glioma.

This clone was counted a few times. The V call is TRBV6-6, the J call TRBJ1-1; D might be TRBD1 (6 bases). Germline assignment: CDR1 MNHNY and CDR2 SVGAGI (reference sequence). The CDR3 sequence is 14 residues long. Trimming took 2 bases from V and 3 from J, leaving 10 bases between them. This CDR3 reads CASSYKSGDTEAFF. The CDR3, as DNA: TGTGCCAGCAGTTACAAGTCAGGGGACACTGAAGCTTTCTTT.

The chain has TRBV4-3 and TRBJ2-7; tentative D call: TRBD2 (6 bases). This CDR3 region has 16 residues. The V gene lost 3 bases and the J gene lost 0 bases, with 15 bases spanning the gap. CDR1 is LGHNA and CDR2 is YSLEER in the germline V gene. This CDR3 reads CASSQPTGSSSYEQYF. The CDR3 nucleotides read TGCGCCAGCAGCCAGCCAACCGGGAGTTCCTCCTACGAGCAGTACTTC.

With respect to this clone: Other nucleotide sequences in the sample specify the same CDR3. The chain is built from TRBV11-2 and TRBJ2-3; D uncertain. The CDR3 is made up of 11 amino acids. Germline lookup yields CDR1 SGHAT and CDR2 FQNNGV. Trimming shortened V by 5 bases and J by 3 bases, and 3 bases separated the two germline ends. As DNA, the CDR3 is TGTGCCAGCAGCCTTACAGATACGCAGTATTTT. Its protein product is CASSLTDTQYF. Complete variable domain (other parts from reference TRBV11-2 and TRBJ2-3): EAGVAQSPRYKIIEKRQSVAFWCNPISGHATLYWYQQILGQGPKLLIQFQNNGVVDDSQLPKDRFSAERLKGVDSTLKIQPAKLEDSAVYLCASSLTDTQYFGPGTRLTVL.

The rearrangement links TRBV7-6 to TRBJ2-2; the match to TRBD2 covers 10 bases. The V gene end was trimmed by 5 bases and the J gene end by 2 bases; junction bases not matched to a gene: 5. The CDR3 has 16 residues. Germline V lookup: CDR1 SGHVS, CDR2 FNYEAQ. The CDR3, as DNA: TGTGCCAGCAGCAGTCCTAGCGGGGGAAACACCGGGGAGCTGTTTTTT. It specifies CASSSPSGGNTGELFF.

The chain has TRBV18 and TRBJ2-1; 7 positions agree with TRBD2. CDR1 is KGHSH, CDR2 LQKENI, per germline. The length of the CDR3 is 17 residues. V was clipped by 1 base and J by 4 bases; unmatched bases: 10. The CDR3, as DNA: TGTGCCAGCTCACCACGGGAGGGAGCTAGCTCGTACAATGAGCAGTTCTTC. This sequence encodes CASSPREGASSYNEQFF.